These T cell receptor beta chains were read from a single sample in a study of blood T cell repertoires in COVID-19. Produced via immunoSEQ multiplex PCR; TCRdb's table is partial and in-frame only. The data hold fewer than 200,000 clones, with 75% to 90% observed a single time. The sample comprised PBMCs or T cells enriched from blood (not recorded which). These receptor sequences come from a woman between 45 and 65 years old who had recovered from COVID-19. Both conserved end residues are part of each CDR3. The D gene is left open where the match is weak. Expanded clones get a size class; other rows say once, few or many, or leave the size out.

D gene,J gene,clone size,V gene,CDR3 DNA,CDR3 protein
TRBD1,TRBJ1-4,-,TRBV2,TGTGCCAGCAGGACAGGGATGTCACTGTTTTTT,CASRTGMSLFF
-,TRBJ2-1,-,TRBV7-6,TGTGCCAGCAGCTTAGCTCTGGGGGGGCCCGGCAATGAGCAGTTCTTC,CASSLALGGPGNEQFF
TRBD1,TRBJ1-2,-,TRBV18,TGTGCCAGCTCACCACCTCACAGGGGGCCAAACTATGGCTACACCTTC,CASSPPHRGPNYGYTF
-,TRBJ1-2,-,TRBV5-1,TGCGCCAGCAGCTTCATAAACTCTAACTATGGCTACACCTTC,CASSFINSNYGYTF
TRBD1,TRBJ1-2,-,TRBV7-3,TGTGCCAGCACCCTGGACAGGGAAGGGCGCAGCGGCTACACCTTC,CASTLDREGRSGYTF
TRBD2,TRBJ2-5,-,TRBV4-3,TGCGCCAGCAGCCCGATAGCGGGGAGATGGGAGACCCAGTACTTC,CASSPIAGRWETQYF
-,TRBJ1-4,-,TRBV7-9,TGTGCCAGCAGCTTATCAACGAGGAAGGCAACTAATGAAAAACTGTTTTTT,CASSLSTRKATNEKLFF
-,TRBJ1-4,-,TRBV2,TGTGCCACCAGACAGCGGAGTGGTGAAAAACTGTTTTTT,CATRQRSGEKLFF
-,TRBJ1-5,-,TRBV5-4,TGTGCCAGCAGCTTGGGGCCCGATAGCAATCAGCCCCAGCATTTT,CASSLGPDSNQPQHF
-,TRBJ1-6,-,TRBV18,TGTGCCAGCTCACTATCTTCCGGGAACCCCGGGCCCCTCCACTTT,CASSLSSGNPGPLHF
TRBD1,TRBJ1-2,-,TRBV6-2/TRBV6-3,TGTGCCAGCAGTTCCCCGGACAGGGACTATGGCTACACCTTC,CASSSPDRDYGYTF
-,TRBJ1-4,-,TRBV30,TGTGCCTGGAGTGTTGACAGATCGAATGAAAAACTGTTTTTT,CAWSVDRSNEKLFF
TRBD2,TRBJ2-1,-,TRBV9,TGTGCCAGCAGCCCTGGGACTAGCGGTGAGCAGTTCTTC,CASSPGTSGEQFF
TRBD2,TRBJ2-3,-,TRBV5-5,TGTGCCAGCAGCTCGGGACTAGCCTTCTCGGATACGCAGTATTTT,CASSSGLAFSDTQYF
TRBD1,TRBJ1-5,-,TRBV15,TGTGCCACCCAACCTCCAGGGGGCTTTCAGCCCCAGCATTTT,CATQPPGGFQPQHF
TRBD1,TRBJ1-1,-,TRBV2,TGTGCCAGCAGGGGACAGACGAACACTGAAGCTTTCTTT,CASRGQTNTEAFF
-,TRBJ2-4,-,TRBV7-3,TGTGCCAGCAGCCCACTGGGGGCTGATCAGTACTTC,CASSPLGADQYF
-,TRBJ2-3,once,TRBV19,TGTGCCAGTAGTATTCAGGTTCAGCGGGTAACCATGATCAGCGTGAATACGCAGTATTTT,CASSIQVQRVTMISVNTQYF
TRBD1,TRBJ1-2,-,TRBV27,TGTGCCAGCTGCGGGACAGGGTCAAACTATGGCTACACCTTC,CASCGTGSNYGYTF
-,TRBJ1-1,-,TRBV6-6,TGTGCCAGCAGTTCCGAGGGGGAGACTGAAGCTTTCTTT,CASSSEGETEAFF
TRBD2,TRBJ2-1,once,TRBV28,TGTGCCAGCAGTTTCCATAGCGGGGGTCGAAATGAGCAGTTCTTC,CASSFHSGGRNEQFF
-,TRBJ2-2,-,TRBV11-2,TGTGCCAGCAGCTTAGGTAACGGGGAGCTGTTTTTT,CASSLGNGELFF
TRBD1,TRBJ2-2,-,TRBV9,TGTGCCAGCAGCGTAGGACAGGGATGGACCGGGGAGCTGTTTTTT,CASSVGQGWTGELFF
-,TRBJ2-6,-,TRBV11-3,TGTGCCAGCAGCGCCCCGGGGAGGTCTGGGGCCAACGTCCTGACTTTC,CASSAPGRSGANVLTF
-,TRBJ1-5,-,TRBV27,TGTGCCAGCAGTCTTAACGACAGGCCCAATCAGCCCCAGCATTTT,CASSLNDRPNQPQHF
-,TRBJ1-4,-,TRBV6-2/TRBV6-3,TGTGCCAGCAGTCGCCTTCAGGGTGGTGGTGAAAAACTGTTTTTT,CASSRLQGGGEKLFF
-,TRBJ1-1,-,TRBV6-2/TRBV6-3,TGTGCCAGCAGCTCCGCAGTTCGGGGGAACACTGAAGCTTTCTTT,CASSSAVRGNTEAFF
TRBD2,TRBJ2-5,-,TRBV7-2,TGTGCCAGCGGACTAGCGGGGGCCCAAGAGACCCAGTACTTC,CASGLAGAQETQYF
TRBD2,TRBJ2-2,-,TRBV5-6,TGTGCCAGCAGCTTGAGGGCGGGAGTAAACACCGGGGAGCTGTTTTTT,CASSLRAGVNTGELFF
-,TRBJ2-1,-,TRBV7-2,TGTGCCAGCAGCTTAGGACAGAGCGACGGTGAGCAGTTCTTC,CASSLGQSDGEQFF
-,TRBJ2-1,-,TRBV7-3,TGTTCGACGGGGTTGGGAAATGAGCAGTTCTTC,CSTGLGNEQFF
TRBD1,TRBJ1-5,-,TRBV27,TGTGCCAGCATGGGACAGGGGAGCAATCAGCCCCAGCATTTT,CASMGQGSNQPQHF
-,TRBJ1-3,-,TRBV7-9,TGTGCCAGCAGCTTCAGGGTGTCCGGAAACACCATATATTTT,CASSFRVSGNTIYF
TRBD1,TRBJ1-4,-,TRBV9,TGTGCCAGCAGCCGCTGGACAGGGAATGAAAAACTGTTTTTT,CASSRWTGNEKLFF
TRBD1,TRBJ2-5,-,TRBV5-1,TGCGCCAGCAGCTTGTTTGGCAGGGGGCAAGAGACCCAGTACTTC,CASSLFGRGQETQYF
TRBD2,TRBJ2-2,few,TRBV7-2,TGTGCCAGCAGCCCTTTCGGCACTAGCGGGAGAAACACCGGGGAGCTGTTTTTT,CASSPFGTSGRNTGELFF
-,TRBJ1-2,-,TRBV27,TGTGCCAGCCGACCTCCGGGGAACTATGGCTACACCTTC,CASRPPGNYGYTF
-,TRBJ2-1,-,TRBV19,TGTGCCAGTAGGCCGAGCGCGCGGTCCTACAATGAGCAGTTCTTC,CASRPSARSYNEQFF
TRBD1,TRBJ2-2,few,TRBV5-1,TGCGCCAGCAGCTTGCGGGACAGGGGCGGGGAGCTGTTTTTT,CASSLRDRGGELFF
TRBD1,TRBJ1-5,-,TRBV10-3,TGTGCCATCAGTGAGTCTCCCCTCGGACAGGGGGTAAATCAGCCCCAGCATTTT,CAISESPLGQGVNQPQHF
-,TRBJ1-2,-,TRBV3-1/TRBV3-2,TGTGCCAGCAGCCAAGCCGGGAAGGCGGGCTATGGCTACACCTTC,CASSQAGKAGYGYTF
-,TRBJ1-1,-,TRBV7-9,TGTGCCAGCGCACTCCGATGGGGCTCCAAAACTGAAGCTTTCTTT,CASALRWGSKTEAFF
-,TRBJ2-2,once,TRBV7-8,TGTGCCAGCAGCTTAGCAGGGAGCCTAAGTGGGGAGCTGTTTTTT,CASSLAGSLSGELFF
-,TRBJ1-1,-,TRBV13,TGTGCCAGCACCCAGGGATCTGAAGCTTTCTTT,CASTQGSEAFF